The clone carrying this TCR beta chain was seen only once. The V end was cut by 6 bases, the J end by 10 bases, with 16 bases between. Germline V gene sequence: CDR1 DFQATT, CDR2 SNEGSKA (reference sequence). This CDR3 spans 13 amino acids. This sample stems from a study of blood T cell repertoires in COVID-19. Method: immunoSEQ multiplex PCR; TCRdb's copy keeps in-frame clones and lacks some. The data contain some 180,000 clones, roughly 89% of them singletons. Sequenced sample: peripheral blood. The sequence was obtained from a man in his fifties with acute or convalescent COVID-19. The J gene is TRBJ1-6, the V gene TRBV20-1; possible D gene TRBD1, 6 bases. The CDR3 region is CSASSGDGSPLHF. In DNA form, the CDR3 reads TGCAGTGCAAGTTCAGGGGATGGGTCACCCCTCCACTTT.